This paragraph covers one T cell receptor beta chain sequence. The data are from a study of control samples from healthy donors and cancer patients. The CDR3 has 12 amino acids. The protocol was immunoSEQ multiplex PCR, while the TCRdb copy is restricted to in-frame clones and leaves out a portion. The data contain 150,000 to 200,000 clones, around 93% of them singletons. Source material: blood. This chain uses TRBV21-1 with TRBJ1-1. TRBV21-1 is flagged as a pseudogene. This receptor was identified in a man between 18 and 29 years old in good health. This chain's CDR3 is CASSNRAEEAFF. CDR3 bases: TGTGCCAGCAGCAATCGGGCGGAGGAAGCTTTCTTT.